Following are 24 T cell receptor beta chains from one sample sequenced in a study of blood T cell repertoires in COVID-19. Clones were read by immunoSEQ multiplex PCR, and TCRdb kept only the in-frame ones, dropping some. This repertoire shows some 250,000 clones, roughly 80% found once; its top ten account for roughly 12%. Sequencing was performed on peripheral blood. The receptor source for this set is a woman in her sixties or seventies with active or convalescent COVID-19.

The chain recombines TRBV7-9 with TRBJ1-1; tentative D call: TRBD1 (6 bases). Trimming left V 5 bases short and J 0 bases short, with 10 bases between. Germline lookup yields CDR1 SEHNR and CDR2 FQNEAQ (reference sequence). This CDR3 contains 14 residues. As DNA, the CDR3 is TGTGCCAGCAGCCGGGACATTGTGAACACTGAAGCTTTCTTT. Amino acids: CASSRDIVNTEAFF.

The CDR3 DNA is TGTGCCAGCAGCGTCGGTACAGGACACGCAACTAATGAAAAACTGTTTTTT. Protein sequence: CASSVGTGHATNEKLFF. The chain uses TRBV9 and TRBJ1-4, with D perhaps matching TRBD1 (5 bases). V was cut by 2 bases and J by 0 bases, with 14 bases left in between. Germline assignment: CDR1 SGDLS and CDR2 YYNGEE. The CDR3 extends over 17 amino acids.

This CDR3 is CAISESQGPGSGNTIYF. The CDR3 DNA reads as TGTGCCATCAGTGAGTCGCAGGGCCCCGGCTCTGGAAACACCATATATTTT. The chain has TRBV10-3 and TRBJ1-3; D is possibly TRBD1 (5 bases). The germline V and J ends were trimmed by 0 bases and 0 bases, with 12 bases remaining between them. Germline assignment: CDR1 ENHRY and CDR2 SYGVKD. This CDR3 spans 17 amino acids.

The CDR3 DNA is TGTGCCAGCAGCTCGGCAGGGATAACTAACTATGGCTACACCTTC. It encodes CASSSAGITNYGYTF. The V call is TRBV5-4, the J call TRBJ1-2, with a tentative D call TRBD1 (5 bases). The CDR3 has 15 amino acids. Germline CDR1 and CDR2: SGHNT and YYREEE (reference sequence). The V gene lost 3 bases and the J gene lost 0 bases, with 12 bases spanning the gap.

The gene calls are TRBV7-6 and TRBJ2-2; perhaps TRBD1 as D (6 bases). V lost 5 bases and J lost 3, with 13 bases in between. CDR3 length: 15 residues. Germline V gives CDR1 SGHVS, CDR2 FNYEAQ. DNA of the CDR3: TGTGCCAGCAGCCCCCGACAGGATCACACCGGGGAGCTGTTTTTT. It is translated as CASSPRQDHTGELFF.

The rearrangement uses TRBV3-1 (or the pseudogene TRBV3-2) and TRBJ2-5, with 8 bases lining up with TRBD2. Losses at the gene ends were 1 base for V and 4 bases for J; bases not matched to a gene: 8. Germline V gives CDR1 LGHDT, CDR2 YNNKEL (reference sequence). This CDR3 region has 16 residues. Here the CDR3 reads CASSQVGRGAPETQYF. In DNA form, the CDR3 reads TGTGCCAGCAGCCAAGTGGGGCGGGGGGCCCCAGAGACCCAGTACTTC.

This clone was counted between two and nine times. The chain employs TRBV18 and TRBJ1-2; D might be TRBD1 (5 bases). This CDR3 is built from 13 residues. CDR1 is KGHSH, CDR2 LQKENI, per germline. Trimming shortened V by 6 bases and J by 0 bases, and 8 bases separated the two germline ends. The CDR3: CASSQGTNYGYTF. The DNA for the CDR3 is TGTGCCAGCTCTCAGGGAACTAACTATGGCTACACCTTC.

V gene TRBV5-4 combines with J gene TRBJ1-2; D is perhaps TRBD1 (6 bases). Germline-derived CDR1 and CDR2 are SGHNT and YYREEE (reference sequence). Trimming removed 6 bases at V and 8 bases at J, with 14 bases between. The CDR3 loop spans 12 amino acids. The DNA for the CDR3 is TGTGCCAGCAACCAAGTCAGGGGCGGCTACACCTTC. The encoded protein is CASNQVRGGYTF.

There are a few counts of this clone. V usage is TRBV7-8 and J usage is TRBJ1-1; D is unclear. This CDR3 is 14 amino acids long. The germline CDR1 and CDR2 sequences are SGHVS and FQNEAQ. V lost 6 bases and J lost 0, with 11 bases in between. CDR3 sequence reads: CASRGGSLNTEAFF. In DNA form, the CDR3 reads TGTGCCAGCAGGGGCGGGAGCCTGAACACTGAAGCTTTCTTT.

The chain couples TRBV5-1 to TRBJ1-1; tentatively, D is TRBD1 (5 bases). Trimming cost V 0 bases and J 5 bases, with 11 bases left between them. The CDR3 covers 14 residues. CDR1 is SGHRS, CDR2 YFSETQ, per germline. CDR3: CASSLGLAGTEAFF. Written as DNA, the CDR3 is TGCGCCAGCAGCTTGGGTTTGGCAGGGACTGAAGCTTTCTTT.

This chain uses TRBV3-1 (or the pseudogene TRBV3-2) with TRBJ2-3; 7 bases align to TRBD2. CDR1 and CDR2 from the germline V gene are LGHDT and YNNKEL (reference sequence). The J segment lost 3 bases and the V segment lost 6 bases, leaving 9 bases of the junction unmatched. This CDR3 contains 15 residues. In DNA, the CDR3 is TGTGCCAGCAGTCAGCGGCGGGGGACTACAGATACGCAGTATTTT. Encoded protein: CASSQRRGTTDTQYF.

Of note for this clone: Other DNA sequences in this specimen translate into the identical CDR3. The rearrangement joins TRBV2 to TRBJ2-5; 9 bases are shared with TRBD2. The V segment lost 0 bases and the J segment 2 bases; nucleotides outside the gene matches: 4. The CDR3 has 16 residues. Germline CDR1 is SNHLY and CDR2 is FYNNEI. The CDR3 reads CASSEALAGGQETQYF. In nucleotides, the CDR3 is TGTGCCAGCAGTGAAGCGCTCGCGGGGGGGCAAGAGACCCAGTACTTC.

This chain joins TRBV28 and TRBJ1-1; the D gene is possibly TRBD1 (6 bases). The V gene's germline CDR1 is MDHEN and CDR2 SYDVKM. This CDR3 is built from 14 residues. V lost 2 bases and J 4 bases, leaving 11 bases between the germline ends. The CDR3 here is CASSLGGAGTEAFF. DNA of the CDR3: TGTGCCAGCAGTTTAGGGGGGGCGGGCACTGAAGCTTTCTTT. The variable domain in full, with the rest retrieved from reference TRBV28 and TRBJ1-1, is DVKVTQSSRYLVKRTGEKVFLECVQDMDHENMFWYRQDPGLGLRLIYFSYDVKMKEKGDIPEGYSVSREKKERFSLILESASTNQTSMYLCASSLGGAGTEAFFGQGTRLTVV.

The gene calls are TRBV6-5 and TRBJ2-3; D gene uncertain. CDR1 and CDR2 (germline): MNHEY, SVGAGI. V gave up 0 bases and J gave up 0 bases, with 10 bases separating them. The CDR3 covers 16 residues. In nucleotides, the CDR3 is TGTGCCAGCAGTTACTCCCTATGGGCAAGCACAGATACGCAGTATTTT. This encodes CASSYSLWASTDTQYF.

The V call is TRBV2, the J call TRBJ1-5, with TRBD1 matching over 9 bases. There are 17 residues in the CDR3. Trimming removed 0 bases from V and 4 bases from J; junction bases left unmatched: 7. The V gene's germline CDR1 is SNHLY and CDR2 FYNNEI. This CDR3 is CASSEAGNRGHNQPQHF. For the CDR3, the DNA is TGTGCCAGCAGTGAAGCGGGGAACAGGGGGCATAATCAGCCCCAGCATTTT.

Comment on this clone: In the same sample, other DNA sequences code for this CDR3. The CDR3 loop reads CASSPQGTDYGYTF. CDR3 in DNA: TGTGCCAGCTCCCCCCAGGGCACAGACTATGGCTACACCTTC. V and J are TRBV18 and TRBJ1-2, with a weak D call TRBD1 (5 bases). This CDR3 contains 14 residues. Deletions cut 6 bases from V and 3 bases from J, with 14 bases between. Germline V gives CDR1 KGHSH, CDR2 LQKENI.

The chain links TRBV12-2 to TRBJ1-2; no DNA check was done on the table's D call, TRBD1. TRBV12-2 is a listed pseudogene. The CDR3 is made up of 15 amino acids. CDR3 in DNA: TGTGCAAGTCGCTTAGCGCTCGGGACAGGGGATGGCTACACCTTC. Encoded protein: CASRLALGTGDGYTF.

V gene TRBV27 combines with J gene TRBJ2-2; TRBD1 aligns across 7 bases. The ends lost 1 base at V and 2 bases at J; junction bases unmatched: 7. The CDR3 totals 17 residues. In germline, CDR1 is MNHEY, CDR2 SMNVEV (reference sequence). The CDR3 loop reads CASSLLGQTDNTGELFF. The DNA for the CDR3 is TGTGCCAGCAGTTTATTGGGACAGACTGATAACACCGGGGAGCTGTTTTTT.

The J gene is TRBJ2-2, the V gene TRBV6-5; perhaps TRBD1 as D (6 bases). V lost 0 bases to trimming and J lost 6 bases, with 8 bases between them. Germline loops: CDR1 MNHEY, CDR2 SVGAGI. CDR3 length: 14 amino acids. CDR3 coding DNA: TGTGCCAGCAGTTACTCGAAGGGGGCCGGGGAGCTGTTTTTT. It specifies CASSYSKGAGELFF.

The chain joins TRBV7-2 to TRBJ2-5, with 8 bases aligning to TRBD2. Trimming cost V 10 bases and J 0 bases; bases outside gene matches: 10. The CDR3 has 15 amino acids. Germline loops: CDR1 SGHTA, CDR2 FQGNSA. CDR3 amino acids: CATCQTSGNQETQYF. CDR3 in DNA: TGTGCCACTTGTCAAACTAGCGGCAACCAAGAGACCCAGTACTTC.

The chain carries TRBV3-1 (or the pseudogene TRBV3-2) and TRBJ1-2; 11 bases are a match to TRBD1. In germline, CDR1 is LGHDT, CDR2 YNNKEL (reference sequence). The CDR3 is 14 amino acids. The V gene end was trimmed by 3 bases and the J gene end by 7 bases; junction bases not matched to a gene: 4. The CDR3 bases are TGTGCCAGCAGCCAGGGACAGGGGGAAAGTGGCTACACCTTC. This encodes CASSQGQGESGYTF.

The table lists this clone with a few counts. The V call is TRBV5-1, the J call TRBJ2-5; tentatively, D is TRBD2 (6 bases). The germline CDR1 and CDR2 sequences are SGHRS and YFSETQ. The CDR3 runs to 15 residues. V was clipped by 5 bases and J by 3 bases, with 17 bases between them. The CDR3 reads CASRPVWDSKETQYF. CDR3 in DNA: TGCGCCAGCAGGCCCGTTTGGGACTCGAAAGAGACCCAGTACTTC.

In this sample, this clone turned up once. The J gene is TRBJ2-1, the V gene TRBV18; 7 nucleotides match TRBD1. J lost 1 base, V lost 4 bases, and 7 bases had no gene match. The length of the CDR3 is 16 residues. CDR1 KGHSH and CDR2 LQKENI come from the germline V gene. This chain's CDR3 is CASSRSGQRSYNEQFF. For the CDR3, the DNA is TGTGCCAGCTCACGGTCGGGACAGCGTTCCTACAATGAGCAGTTCTTC.

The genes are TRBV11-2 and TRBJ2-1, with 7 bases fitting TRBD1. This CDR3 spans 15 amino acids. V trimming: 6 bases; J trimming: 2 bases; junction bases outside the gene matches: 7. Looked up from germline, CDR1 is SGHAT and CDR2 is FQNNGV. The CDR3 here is CASRPTTGAYNEQFF. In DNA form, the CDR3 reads TGTGCCAGCAGACCGACTACAGGGGCCTACAATGAGCAGTTCTTC.